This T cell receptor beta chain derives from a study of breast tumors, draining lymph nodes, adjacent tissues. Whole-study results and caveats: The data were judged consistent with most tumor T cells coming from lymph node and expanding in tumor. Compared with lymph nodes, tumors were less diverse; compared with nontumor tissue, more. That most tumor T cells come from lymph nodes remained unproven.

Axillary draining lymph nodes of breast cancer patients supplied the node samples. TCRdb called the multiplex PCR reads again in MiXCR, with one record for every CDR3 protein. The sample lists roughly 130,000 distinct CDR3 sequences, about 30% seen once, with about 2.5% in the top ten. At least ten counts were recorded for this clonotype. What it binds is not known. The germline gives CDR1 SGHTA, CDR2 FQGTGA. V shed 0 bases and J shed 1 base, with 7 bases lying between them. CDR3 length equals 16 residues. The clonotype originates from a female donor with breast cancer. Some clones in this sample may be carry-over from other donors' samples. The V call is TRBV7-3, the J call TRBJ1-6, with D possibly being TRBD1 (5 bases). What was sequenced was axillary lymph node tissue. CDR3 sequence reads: CASSLTGGSYNSPLHF. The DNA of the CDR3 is TGTGCCAGCAGCTTAACCGGGGGTTCCTATAATTCACCCCTCCACTTT.